This T cell receptor (beta chain) originates from a study of blood T cell repertoires in COVID-19 (TCRdb year 2020). Regarding the complete study: The collaborator samples originated in the United States, Italy and Spain and spanned the acute and convalescent phases of COVID-19. The material from the prospective study consisted of cDNA or gDNA derived from T cells, B-cell-depleted T cells, or PBMCs. The dataset comprised deeply sampled blood TCRbeta repertoires from subjects exposed to, actively infected with, or recovered from COVID-19. The repertoires were released in a freely available public database intended as a resource for research on the immune response to SARS-CoV-2. Samples came from the ongoing ImmuneRACE study (first 160 participants) plus 1,254 subjects from 6 global collaborators. A de-identified subject ID, COVID-19 status, age in years and sex were almost always included in the sample metadata. Where HLA class I and class II types were available, the types were taken from metadata supplied by the sample provider, not from assay-based typing.

General study outcomes and caveats: Clinical and demographic metadata were provided uncurated, with the amount varying by source and participant.

V lost 2 bases and J lost 4 bases; the stretch between them is 7 bases long. CDR1 and CDR2, looked up from the germline V gene (reference sequence), are SGHKS and YYEKEE. There are 14 amino acids in the CDR3, from cysteine to phenylalanine inclusive. Of the read, only the CDR3 DNA is kept; its 42 bases are in frame from base 1. In the prospective study, participants were roughly 18 to 89 years old, resided in about 25 geographic areas of the United States, and were enrolled through a virtual design. To assign participants to cohorts, the prospective study relied on clinical history that participants themselves reported in a screening survey and a study questionnaire. For ImmuneRACE Cohort 3, a participant was defined as recovered based on two consecutive negative NP/OP PCR tests, clearance by a healthcare professional, or resolution of symptoms. Mobile phlebotomists in the prospective study collected whole blood, serum and a nasopharyngeal or oropharyngeal swab from every participant. Additional blood draws and questionnaires over a roughly two-month period could optionally be provided by prospective study participants. Prospective study blood samples were shipped either frozen or at room temperature before DNA extraction.

In regard to this clone: Its recognized antigen is unknown. There are no base qualities to consult, and no much larger clone falls within one base.

TCRbeta CDR3 regions were amplified from genomic DNA using the immunoSEQ Assay, a bias-controlled multiplex PCR. Concerning the study's data processing: The number of nucleated cells in each sample was estimated by amplification of reference gene primers within the assay. To quantify the absolute abundance of each unique TCRbeta CDR3 rearrangement, sequence reads were collapsed and filtered. For each sample, productive Simpson clonality was calculated as the square root of Simpson's diversity index over productive rearrangements. Held by TCRdb, this immuneACCESS table contains in-frame sequences only and omits some clones. Under half of the omission traces to an unresolved V gene where checked; the cause of the rest is unknown. D and trimming come from the DNA, and the V and J calls and clone size come from that table. Here the sample has roughly 270,000 clones; 85% occur a single time. Jointly, the top ten make up roughly 2.7% of the sample.

The TCR sequence derives from a woman in her forties or fifties who had recovered from COVID-19. The sample consisted of PBMCs or T cells enriched from blood (not recorded which). The chain is made from TRBV5-5 and TRBJ2-6, with the D gene call left open. The nucleotide sequence reads as follows: TGTGCCAGCAGCTTCGGGTCCGGGGCCAACGTCCTGACTTTC. This gives the protein CASSFGSGANVLTF. The reference TRBV5-5 and TRBJ2-6 proteins fill in what lies around the CDR3, so the full variable domain reads DAGVTQSPTHLIKTRGQQVTLRCSPISGHKSVSWYQQVLGQGPQFIFQYYEKEERGRGNFPDRFSARQFPNYSSELNVNALLLGDSALYLCASSFGSGANVLTFGAGSRLTVL.